These 7 T cell receptor beta chains originate from one sample sequenced in a study of beta chain features in type 1 diabetes. General observations from the study: Type 1 diabetes patients had TCRB CDR3s that were shorter (moderately but significantly so) in all four CD4+ subsets.

Every bit of the isolated RNA underwent reverse transcription, so sequencing read expressed TCRB transcripts. Here immunoSEQ multiplex PCR was the method, and the copy in TCRdb shows in-frame clones only, minus some. The table records over 200,000 clones, 11% of them present only once. Their target antigens are unknown. The specimen sequenced was naive CD4+ T cells from blood. These receptors all stem from a man aged 30 to 39 with type 1 diabetes.

This clone was seen a handful of times. This rearrangement joins TRBV30 to TRBJ1-6, with TRBD1 identical over 7 bases. The V and J ends lost 4 bases and 10 bases, in that order; junction bases with no gene match: 7. The germline V gene has CDR1 GTSNPN and CDR2 SVGIG (reference sequence). The CDR3 totals 13 residues. The CDR3, as DNA: TGTGCCTGGACGGCAGGGGGGAGATCACCCCTCCACTTT. The encoded protein is CAWTAGGRSPLHF. The full variable domain, rest sourced from reference TRBV30 and TRBJ1-6, is SQTIHQWPATLVQPVGSPLSLECTVEGTSNPNLYWYRQAAGRGLQLLFYSVGIGQISSEVPQNLSASRPQDRQFILSSKKLLLSDSGFYLCAWTAGGRSPLHFGNGTRLTVT.

This clone has just a few counts. The chain couples TRBV7-8 to TRBJ1-4, with D hard to call. CDR1 and CDR2 (germline): SGHVS, FQNEAQ. Trimming removed 6 bases from V and 4 bases from J, with 18 bases in between. The CDR3 loop spans 16 amino acids. This chain's CDR3 is CASSSVRWQFNEKLFF. The DNA for the CDR3 is TGTGCCAGCAGTTCCGTGAGGTGGCAGTTTAATGAAAAACTGTTTTTT.

This clone showed up just a few times. This rearrangement joins TRBV6-5 to TRBJ2-3; 11 bases fit TRBD2. Germline CDR1 is MNHEY and CDR2 is SVGAGI. V gave up 4 bases and J gave up 7 bases; unmatched junction bases: 10. The CDR3 is 16 residues long. The CDR3 bases are TGTGCCAGCAGTTCGGTAGCGGGGGGGCTCACTAATACGCAGTATTTT. Translation gives CASSSVAGGLTNTQYF.

This clone was counted a few times. This chain joins TRBV9 and TRBJ2-3; D perhaps matches TRBD2 (6 bases). Germline-derived CDR1 and CDR2 are SGDLS and YYNGEE. The CDR3 spans 13 residues. V lost 3 bases, J lost 6 bases, and 11 bases lay in between. CDR3 protein: CASSGTTRDTQYF. Written as DNA, the CDR3 is TGTGCCAGCAGCGGGACTACCCGGGATACGCAGTATTTT.

The rearrangement links TRBV27 to TRBJ1-2, with 8 bases lining up with TRBD1. The trim removed 0 bases at V and 4 bases at J, leaving 4 bases unmatched. From germline, CDR1 is MNHEY and CDR2 SMNVEV (reference sequence). The CDR3 loop spans 15 amino acids. CDR3 nucleotides: TGTGCCAGCAGTTTATCTGGACAGGGACCCTATGGCTACACCTTC. Translated: CASSLSGQGPYGYTF.

This clone was observed a few times. The V gene is TRBV6-1, the J gene TRBJ2-5, with no clear D. Looked up from germline, CDR1 is MNHNS and CDR2 is SASEGT. The CDR3 length is 10 residues. Trimming removed 9 bases at V and 5 bases at J, with 7 bases between. This chain's CDR3 is CASQRETQYF. The CDR3 DNA reads TGTGCCAGTCAGAGGGAGACCCAGTACTTC.

This clone was seen a few times. The chain joins TRBV4-2 to TRBJ1-1; the D is unclear. The CDR3 totals 15 residues. V was trimmed by 1 base and J by 3 bases, leaving 12 bases between them. Germline loops: CDR1 LGHNA, CDR2 YNFKEQ. The CDR3 region is CASSQVTQLYTEAFF. The CDR3 DNA follows: TGTGCCAGCAGCCAAGTGACACAGCTCTACACTGAAGCTTTCTTT.